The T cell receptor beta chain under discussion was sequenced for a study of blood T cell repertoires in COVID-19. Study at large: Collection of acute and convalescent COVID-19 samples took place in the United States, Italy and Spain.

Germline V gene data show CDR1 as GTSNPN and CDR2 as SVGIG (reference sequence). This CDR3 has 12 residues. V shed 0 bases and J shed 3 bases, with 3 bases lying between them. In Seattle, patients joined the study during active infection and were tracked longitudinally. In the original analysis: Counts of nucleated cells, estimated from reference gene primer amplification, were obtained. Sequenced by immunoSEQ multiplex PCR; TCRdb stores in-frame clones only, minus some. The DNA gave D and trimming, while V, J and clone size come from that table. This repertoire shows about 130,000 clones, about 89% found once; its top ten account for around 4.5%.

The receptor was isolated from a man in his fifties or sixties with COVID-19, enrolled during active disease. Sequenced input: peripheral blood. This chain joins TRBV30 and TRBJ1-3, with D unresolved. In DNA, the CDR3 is TGTGCCTGGAGTGTACTTGGAAACACCATATATTTT. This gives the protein CAWSVLGNTIYF.